Each of the 25 T cell receptor beta chains below was sequenced from the same sample in a study of spatial heterogeneity in lung cancer. The time point was: sample taken at primary tumor resection. The input material, whole RNA from tumor, nontumor lung or frozen PBMC, was sequenced unsorted. TCRdb re-called the 5' RACE reads through MiXCR, storing one row per CDR3 protein. The sample has around 45,000 distinct CDR3 sequences; about 10% are singletons. Source: PBMCs, taken at surgery. The receptor source for this set is a female donor with early-stage non-small cell lung cancer.

This clonotype was observed at least ten times. The V call is TRBV20-1, the J call TRBJ2-7; maybe TRBD2 (6 bases). V lost 3 bases and J 4 bases, leaving 19 bases between the germline ends. This CDR3 spans 15 amino acids. Germline V gives CDR1 DFQATT, CDR2 SNEGSKA (reference sequence). The CDR3: CSASRKWRGEYEQYF. The CDR3, as DNA: TGCAGTGCTAGCCGAAAGTGGCGGGGTGAATACGAGCAGTACTTC.

The chain recombines TRBV7-2 with TRBJ2-1; no clear D. V lost 1 base, J lost 0 bases, and 10 bases lay in between. Germline CDR1 is SGHTA and CDR2 is FQGNSA. This CDR3 region has 16 residues. CDR3 residues: CASSLVTASSYNEQFF. DNA of the CDR3: TGTGCCAGCAGCTTAGTCACGGCCAGCTCCTACAATGAGCAGTTCTTC.

The V call is TRBV28, the J call TRBJ1-4; D remains unclear. Germline assignment: CDR1 MDHEN and CDR2 SYDVKM. The CDR3 is 13 residues long. The V end was cut by 5 bases, the J end by 7 bases, with 11 bases between. CDR3 loop: CASSTAGGEKLFF. The CDR3 DNA sequence: TGTGCCAGCAGTACAGCAGGTGGTGAAAAACTGTTTTTT.

This clonotype was seen more than once but under ten times. The chain employs TRBV2 and TRBJ2-3, with 7 bases aligning to TRBD1. The V gene's germline CDR1 is SNHLY and CDR2 FYNNEI. CDR3 length: 15 residues. V shed 5 bases, J shed 0 bases, and the junction held 5 bases outside the gene matches. Here the CDR3 reads CASSIQGISTDTQYF. Written as DNA, the CDR3 is TGTGCCAGCAGTATACAGGGGATTAGCACAGATACGCAGTATTTT. Full variable domain (remainder filled in from reference TRBV2 and TRBJ2-3): EPEVTQTPSHQVTQMGQEVILRCVPISNHLYFYWYRQILGQKVEFLVSFYNNEISEKSEIFDDQFSVERPDGSNFTLKIRSTKLEDSAMYFCASSIQGISTDTQYFGPGTRLTVL.

CDR3: CASTVGEGSYNEQFF. The DNA of the CDR3 is TGCGCCAGTACGGTGGGGGAAGGCTCCTACAATGAGCAGTTCTTC. The chain carries TRBV5-1 and TRBJ2-1; D is possibly TRBD1 or TRBD2 (5 bases each). The CDR3 sequence is 15 residues long. The germline gives CDR1 SGHRS, CDR2 YFSETQ. Trimming took 8 bases from V and 0 from J, leaving 15 bases between them.

The chain uses TRBV2 and TRBJ2-5, with D possibly being TRBD1 (5 bases). The germline CDR1 and CDR2 sequences are SNHLY and FYNNEI. V was cut by 5 bases and J by 2 bases, with 9 bases left in between. The CDR3 is 13 residues long. The DNA of the CDR3 is TGTGCCAGCAGTAATACAGGACAAGAGACCCAGTACTTC. Residues: CASSNTGQETQYF.

CDR3 nucleotide sequence: TGTGCCATCAGCCCCTTGGAGGGTGAGACCCAGTACTTC. This gives the protein CAISPLEGETQYF. The chain has TRBV10-3 and TRBJ2-5, with D perhaps matching TRBD2 (6 bases). The ends were cut back, 6 bases at V and 5 bases at J, with 13 bases in the middle. The CDR3 has 13 amino acids. The germline CDR1 and CDR2 sequences are ENHRY and SYGVKD.

The chain links TRBV20-1 to TRBJ1-5; the match to TRBD1 covers 10 bases. CDR3 length: 15 amino acids. The V segment lost 6 bases and the J segment 5 bases; nucleotides outside the gene matches: 10. CDR1 is DFQATT, CDR2 SNEGSKA, per germline (reference sequence). CDR3 in DNA: TGCAGTGCCCCAGCGGGGACAGGGGTGCATCAGCCCCAGCATTTT. This sequence encodes CSAPAGTGVHQPQHF.

This clonotype has at least ten counts. CDR3 protein: CASTLELNTEAFF. The CDR3 coding sequence is TGTGCCAGCACCCTTGAGTTGAACACTGAAGCTTTCTTT. The rearrangement joins TRBV12-3 or TRBV12-4 to TRBJ1-1, with D unresolved. V was clipped by 7 bases and J by 0 bases, with 9 bases between them. This CDR3 spans 13 amino acids.

The chain couples TRBV29-1 to TRBJ2-1; 11 bases line up with TRBD2. From germline, CDR1 is SQVTM and CDR2 ANQGSEA. J gave up 3 bases and V 1 base, and 2 bases lay outside the gene matches. The CDR3 sequence is 15 residues long. The DNA for the CDR3 is TGCAGCGTTGAAGGGCTAGCGGGGGGCTACAATGAGCAGTTCTTC. Translating gives CSVEGLAGGYNEQFF.

In its sample, this clonotype was seen many times. This rearrangement joins TRBV10-3 to TRBJ2-6; no clear D. Between the trimmed V and J ends, which lost 3 bases and 0 bases, there was a span of 12 bases. The CDR3 is made up of 17 amino acids. Germline V gene lookup returns CDR1 ENHRY and CDR2 SYGVKD. Written as DNA, the CDR3 is TGTGCCATCAGTGACGCAGGCAACAGCTCTGGGGCCAACGTCCTGACTTTC. Encoded protein: CAISDAGNSSGANVLTF.

The chain employs TRBV5-4 and TRBJ2-5, with TRBD2 identical over 12 bases. CDR3 length equals 16 residues. Germline assignment: CDR1 SGHNT and CDR2 YYREEE (reference sequence). Losses at the gene ends were 3 bases for V and 0 bases for J; bases not matched to a gene: 3. CDR3 DNA: TGTGCCAGCAGCTCGCGGACTAGCGGGGACCAAGAGACCCAGTACTTC. Its protein product is CASSSRTSGDQETQYF. The full variable domain, its missing parts supplied by reference TRBV5-4 and TRBJ2-5, is ETGVTQSPTHLIKTRGQQVTLRCSSQSGHNTVSWYQQALGQGPQFIFQYYREEENGRGNFPPRFSGLQFPNYSSELNVNALELDDSALYLCASSSRTSGDQETQYFGPGTRLLVL.

This clonotype was seen ten or more times. J is TRBJ2-7 and V is TRBV20-1; weak D call: TRBD1 (5 bases). The germline V gene encodes CDR1 DFQATT and CDR2 SNEGSKA (reference sequence). V was cut by 2 bases and J by 5 bases, with 16 bases left in between. The CDR3 consists of 14 residues. CDR3 residues: CSARTGSESDEQYF. CDR3 bases: TGCAGTGCTAGAACAGGCTCGGAATCCGACGAGCAGTACTTC.

This clonotype was counted between two and nine times. This chain joins TRBV7-2 and TRBJ2-3; D is undetermined. The length of the CDR3 is 13 residues. V was cut by 3 bases and J by 6 bases, with 10 bases left in between. Germline CDR1 is SGHTA and CDR2 is FQGNSA. The CDR3 coding sequence is TGTGCCAGCAGCTTCCTATTAGATGATACGCAGTATTTT. It is translated as CASSFLLDDTQYF.

This chain joins TRBV29-1 and TRBJ2-7; D possibly matches TRBD1 or TRBD2 (5 bases each). CDR1 and CDR2 (germline): SQVTM, ANQGSEA. V gave up 4 bases and J gave up 2 bases, with 12 bases separating them. The CDR3 consists of 13 residues. The CDR3, as DNA: TGCAGCGTTGGGGACCCGGGAACCTACGAGCAGTACTTC. This gives the protein CSVGDPGTYEQYF.

The sample holds a few counts of this clonotype. V usage is TRBV27 and J usage is TRBJ2-1; weak D call: TRBD2 (6 bases). Germline CDR1 MNHEY, CDR2 SMNVEV (reference sequence). V dropped 4 bases and J dropped 6 bases, with 10 bases sitting between them. This CDR3 spans 13 amino acids. CDR3 in amino acids: CASSWGLSNEQFF. CDR3 DNA: TGTGCCAGCAGTTGGGGACTTTCCAATGAGCAGTTCTTC.

This clonotype was recorded at least ten times. The CDR3 nucleotides are TGTGCCAGCAGCCAAGAAGTTACAGGGGGACCAATCTCTGGAAACACCATATATTTT. Protein product: CASSQEVTGGPISGNTIYF. The chain employs TRBV4-2 and TRBJ1-3; 8 positions match TRBD1. Germline V lookup: CDR1 LGHNA, CDR2 YNFKEQ. V was pared by 0 bases and J by 0 bases, with 10 bases of the junction left unmatched. The CDR3 is 19 residues long.

There are many counts of this clonotype. The gene calls are TRBV18 and TRBJ2-5; D remains unclear. This CDR3 has 13 residues. Trimming cost V 4 bases and J 3 bases, with 9 bases left between them. Germline CDR1 is KGHSH and CDR2 is LQKENI. Here the CDR3 DNA reads TGTGCCAGCTCACTCAGCGTTAAAGAGACCCAGTACTTC. Its protein product is CASSLSVKETQYF.

V gene TRBV6-1 combines with J gene TRBJ1-5; D unclear. Germline V CDR1 and CDR2: MNHNS, SASEGT. Trimming removed 6 bases from V and 4 bases from J, with 4 bases in between. CDR3 length equals 11 residues. CDR3 DNA sequence: TGTGCCAGCAGCTCTAATCAGCCCCAGCATTTT. It specifies CASSSNQPQHF.

This clonotype came up a few times. The chain couples TRBV3-1 to TRBJ1-3; no reliable D call. The germline V gene encodes CDR1 LGHDT and CDR2 YNNKEL (reference sequence). The CDR3 is 13 amino acids. Trimming left V 3 bases short and J 0 bases short, with 3 bases between. The CDR3: CASSHNSGNTIYF. The CDR3 nucleotides read TGTGCCAGCAGCCACAACTCTGGAAACACCATATATTTT.

The chain couples TRBV5-1 to TRBJ2-2; the D is unclear. The CDR3 is 16 amino acids. Between the trimmed V and J ends, which lost 1 base and 1 base, there was a span of 11 bases. Germline V gene lookup returns CDR1 SGHRS and CDR2 YFSETQ. The CDR3 region is CASSLTPAENTGELFF. The CDR3 DNA reads as TGCGCCAGCAGCTTGACTCCGGCCGAGAACACCGGGGAGCTGTTTTTT.

This clonotype was found a few times. The V call is TRBV2, the J call TRBJ2-7; D is ambiguous. CDR1 and CDR2 from the germline V gene are SNHLY and FYNNEI. The CDR3 totals 12 residues. V gave up 10 bases and J gave up 2 bases, with 12 bases separating them. The CDR3 loop is CATKRLTYEQYF. CDR3 in DNA: TGTGCCACTAAACGGTTGACCTACGAGCAGTACTTC.

The chain uses TRBV5-4 and TRBJ1-1; no definite D call. Germline V CDR1 and CDR2: SGHNT, YYREEE (reference sequence). This CDR3 has 14 amino acids. The V end lost 4 bases, the J end lost 1 base, and 11 bases lay between the germline ends. Here the CDR3 reads CASSRRTENTEAFF. Here the CDR3 DNA reads TGTGCCAGCAGCCGCCGGACGGAGAACACTGAAGCTTTCTTT.

V is TRBV19 and J is TRBJ2-5; TRBD1 matches 7 bases. The germline V gene has CDR1 LNHDA and CDR2 SQIVND (reference sequence). The CDR3 is made up of 14 amino acids. V lost 10 bases to trimming and J lost 2 bases; unmatched junction nucleotides: 10. The CDR3 nucleotides are TGTGCCACCTCCGAAGGGGGCGGACAAGAGACCCAGTACTTC. It encodes CATSEGGGQETQYF.

This clonotype has ten or more counts. The rearrangement links TRBV19 to TRBJ1-6; D is undetermined. Germline V gives CDR1 LNHDA, CDR2 SQIVND (reference sequence). The V end lost 5 bases, the J end lost 7 bases, and 6 bases lay between the germline ends. The CDR3 loop spans 12 amino acids. The CDR3 coding sequence is TGTGCCAGTAGTTTAAACAATTCACCCCTCCACTTT. Its protein product is CASSLNNSPLHF.